The present T cell receptor beta chain was sequenced within a study of CD8 T cells in Susac syndrome. This CDR3 is built from 14 residues. Germline values: CDR1 MNHNY, CDR2 SVGAGI (reference sequence). Random hexamers were used to reverse transcribe an amount of roughly 0.45 to 1 ug RNA. TCRdb reprocessed the immunoSEQ multiplex PCR reads with MiXCR, giving one entry per CDR3 protein. The top ten hold around 0.1% of the sample, which has about 190,000 distinct CDR3 sequences, about 93% seen once. Concerning this clonotype: At one boundary the junction diverges from the germline segment, which might be a read error.

The receptor's source is a human donor in good health. Sequencing was done on a sample of CD4+ T cells from PBMCs. The gene calls are TRBV6-6 and TRBJ2-5; 7 bases are shared with TRBD2. CDR3 sequence: CASTPPARGETQYF. In DNA form, the CDR3 reads TGTGCGAGCACTCCCCCAGCGCGGGGGGAGACCCAGTACTTC.